The 26 T cell receptor beta chains below were found in one sample sequenced in a study of beta chain features in type 1 diabetes. The study's findings and limits: Significant though moderate, a shortening of TCRB CDR3s appeared in all four CD4+ subsets of Type 1 diabetes patients.

Reverse transcription of all isolated RNA meant that expressed TCRB transcripts were sequenced. Repertoires were generated with immunoSEQ multiplex PCR, while TCRdb's copy carries only in-frame clones and drops some. Of 640,000 or so clones listed, around 15% are singletons. These receptors have no known antigen. The specimen was naive CD4+ T cells from blood. Receptors originate from a man younger than 30 with type 1 diabetes.

The CDR3 protein is CASSSGQGHYGYTF. In DNA form, the CDR3 reads TGTGCCAGCAGCTCCGGACAGGGGCACTATGGCTACACCTTC. The chain joins TRBV7-9 to TRBJ1-2, with TRBD1 identical over 9 bases. Germline CDR1 and CDR2: SEHNR and FQNEAQ (reference sequence). V gave up 4 bases and J gave up 3 bases; unmatched junction bases: 3. This CDR3 has 14 amino acids.

This clone appeared a few times. This chain connects TRBV7-9 to TRBJ1-1; TRBD1 is a possible D gene (6 bases). This CDR3 spans 13 amino acids. Germline-derived CDR1 and CDR2 are SEHNR and FQNEAQ (reference sequence). Trimming shortened V by 6 bases and J by 3 bases, and 11 bases separated the two germline ends. As DNA, the CDR3 is TGTGCCAGCAGTCAAACAGGGCACACTGAAGCTTTCTTT. It translates to CASSQTGHTEAFF.

This clone appeared a few times. The V call is TRBV27, the J call TRBJ2-1; D unclear. This CDR3 region has 11 residues. Germline values: CDR1 MNHEY, CDR2 SMNVEV (reference sequence). Trimming took off 6 bases at V and 5 bases at J, with 5 bases between the two ends. CDR3 protein: CASSLHNEQFF. The CDR3 DNA follows: TGTGCCAGCAGCCTCCACAATGAGCAGTTCTTC.

This clone has a handful of counts. The gene calls are TRBV5-1 and TRBJ2-5; no firm D call. CDR3 size: 14 residues. Deletions cut 7 bases from V and 5 bases from J, with 18 bases between. Germline CDR1 SGHRS, CDR2 YFSETQ. The CDR3 protein is CASGGVHTVETQYF. The CDR3 DNA follows: TGCGCCAGCGGCGGTGTGCACACCGTGGAGACCCAGTACTTC.

The chain is built from TRBV7-3 and TRBJ2-3; TRBD2 might be the D (6 bases). CDR3 length: 14 amino acids. Trimming left V 4 bases short and J 3 bases short, with 11 bases between. The germline V gene has CDR1 SGHTA and CDR2 FQGTGA. CDR3 residues: CASSSPGETDTQYF. Here the CDR3 DNA reads TGTGCCAGCAGCTCCCCGGGGGAGACAGATACGCAGTATTTT.

In its sample, this clone was seen a few times. The V gene is TRBV30, the J gene TRBJ1-1, with TRBD1 matching over 7 bases. The CDR3 extends over 13 amino acids. CDR1 is GTSNPN and CDR2 is SVGIG in the germline V gene (reference sequence). Trimming took 4 bases from V and 4 from J; bases not matched to a gene: 6. For the CDR3, the DNA is TGTGCCTGGACAAACCAGGGGGGCACTGAAGCTTTCTTT. Residues: CAWTNQGGTEAFF.

The CDR3 loop reads CSGATGDPYEQYF. The CDR3, as DNA: TGCAGCGGGGCGACAGGGGACCCCTACGAGCAGTACTTC. V is TRBV29-1 and J is TRBJ2-7; TRBD1 matches at 8 bases. This CDR3 is built from 13 residues. V shed 7 bases, J shed 2 bases, and the junction held 7 bases outside the gene matches. Germline values: CDR1 SQVTM, CDR2 ANQGSEA.

This clone was detected only a few times. The chain has TRBV9 and TRBJ1-1, with 9 positions matching TRBD1. The V gene's germline CDR1 is SGDLS and CDR2 YYNGEE. The CDR3 has 16 residues. The ends lost 0 bases at V and 1 base at J; junction bases unmatched: 4. The CDR3 coding sequence is TGTGCCAGCAGCGTAGGGACAGGGGTATCGAACACTGAAGCTTTCTTT. Translating gives CASSVGTGVSNTEAFF.

The rearrangement joins TRBV15 to TRBJ1-6; D ambiguous. The V gene lost 8 bases and the J gene lost 0 bases, with 5 bases spanning the gap. CDR3 length equals 13 residues. In germline, CDR1 is LNHNV, CDR2 YYDKDF (reference sequence). DNA for the CDR3: TGTGCCACCGGAGGCTCCTATAATTCACCCCTCCACTTT. Protein: CATGGSYNSPLHF.

This clone was picked up a small number of times. The chain employs TRBV29-1 and TRBJ2-7; 9 nucleotides line up with TRBD1. The J segment lost 5 bases and the V segment lost 4 bases, leaving 9 bases of the junction unmatched. Germline loops: CDR1 SQVTM, CDR2 ANQGSEA. The CDR3 contains 14 residues. CDR3 sequence (DNA): TGCAGCGTTGCCCGGGACAGGGAGGATAACGAGCAGTACTTC. Translating gives CSVARDREDNEQYF.

This clone was seen more than once but under ten times. V usage is TRBV11-2 and J usage is TRBJ2-1; D may match TRBD1 or TRBD2 (5 bases each). Germline CDR1 reads SGHAT; CDR2 reads FQNNGV. This CDR3 is built from 13 residues. V lost 0 bases and J lost 14, with 14 bases in between. CDR3 nucleotide sequence: TGTGCCAGCAGCTTAGAGGGGGTGGGACCGAAGTTCTTC. Translation: CASSLEGVGPKFF.

This clone has just a few counts. This chain joins TRBV23-1 and TRBJ1-3, with a tentative D call TRBD1 (5 bases). TRBV23-1 is given ORF status, its function remaining uncertain. Deletions cut 6 bases from V and 0 bases from J, with 9 bases between. The CDR3 length is 14 residues. The CDR3, as DNA: TGCGCCAGCAGACGGGGGAGCTCTGGAAACACCATATATTTT. Translation gives CASRRGSSGNTIYF.

In this sample, this clone turned up a few times. V is TRBV2 and J is TRBJ1-1, with TRBD1 matching 7 bases. The CDR3 consists of 14 residues. V shed 7 bases, J shed 4 bases, and the junction held 9 bases outside the gene matches. CDR1 is SNHLY and CDR2 is FYNNEI in the germline V gene. CDR3 nucleotide sequence: TGTGCCAGCAACCTCCAGGGGGAGAGCACTGAAGCTTTCTTT. This codes for CASNLQGESTEAFF. The full variable domain, its missing parts supplied by reference TRBV2 and TRBJ1-1, is EPEVTQTPSHQVTQMGQEVILRCVPISNHLYFYWYRQILGQKVEFLVSFYNNEISEKSEIFDDQFSVERPDGSNFTLKIRSTKLEDSAMYFCASNLQGESTEAFFGQGTRLTVV.

This clone was recorded a few times. Other DNA sequences in this specimen translate into the identical CDR3. CDR3 DNA: TGTGCCAGCTCTCCGCCGGGTGGCAATCAGCCCCAGCATTTT. Its translation is CASSPPGGNQPQHF. The chain recombines TRBV18 with TRBJ1-5; D call uncertain. The CDR3 is 14 residues long. V was shortened by 6 bases and J by 2 bases, with 11 bases between the two germline ends. Germline assignment: CDR1 KGHSH and CDR2 LQKENI.

The V call is TRBV18, the J call TRBJ1-3; unclear D gene. V was shortened by 3 bases and J by 4 bases, with 10 bases between the two germline ends. In germline, CDR1 is KGHSH, CDR2 LQKENI. This CDR3 has 14 residues. Written as DNA, the CDR3 is TGTGCCAGCTCACCGAGACTGGAGGGAAACACCATATATTTT. Protein product: CASSPRLEGNTIYF.

In its sample, this clone was seen a few times. The chain carries TRBV7-6 and TRBJ1-1, with D perhaps TRBD1 (5 bases). The V and J ends lost 4 bases and 1 base respectively, with 10 bases between them. From germline, CDR1 is SGHVS and CDR2 FNYEAQ. CDR3 size: 14 residues. CDR3 protein: CASSSLQENTEAFF. The CDR3 DNA follows: TGTGCCAGCAGCTCACTACAGGAGAACACTGAAGCTTTCTTT.

The J gene is TRBJ2-1, the V gene TRBV2; no clear D gene. V dropped 6 bases and J dropped 0 bases, with 6 bases sitting between them. Germline V lookup: CDR1 SNHLY, CDR2 FYNNEI. This CDR3 is built from 13 residues. CDR3: CASRRSSYNEQFF. The DNA for the CDR3 is TGTGCCAGCAGGCGGAGCTCCTACAATGAGCAGTTCTTC.

The chain is built from TRBV5-1 and TRBJ1-1, with D possibly TRBD1 on 5 matching bases. From germline, CDR1 is SGHRS and CDR2 YFSETQ. V gave up 5 bases and J gave up 3 bases, with 11 bases separating them. The length of the CDR3 is 13 residues. DNA for the CDR3: TGCGCCAGCAGATCCGACAGTTACACTGAAGCTTTCTTT. As protein: CASRSDSYTEAFF.

This clone occurred once. This chain links TRBV18 with TRBJ2-3, with D perhaps assigned TRBD1 or TRBD2 (5 bases each). V shed 1 base and J shed 1 base, with 12 bases lying between them. The CDR3 consists of 16 residues. Germline CDR1 is KGHSH and CDR2 is LQKENI. In DNA form, the CDR3 reads TGTGCCAGCTCACCACAGGGGAGTTGGGGCACAGATACGCAGTATTTT. As protein: CASSPQGSWGTDTQYF.

The table lists this clone with a few counts. The DNA of the CDR3 is TGTGCCAGCAGCCAAGAGATACTAATGAACACCGGGGAGCTGTTTTTT. It codes for CASSQEILMNTGELFF. The chain has TRBV4-2 and TRBJ2-2; no clear D gene. CDR1 LGHNA and CDR2 YNFKEQ come from the germline V gene. CDR3 length: 16 residues. Between the trimmed V and J ends, which lost 0 bases and 1 base, there was a span of 9 bases.

The J gene is TRBJ1-5, the V gene TRBV6-1; D is perhaps TRBD1 (6 bases). Trimming cost V 9 bases and J 7 bases, with 16 bases left between them. This CDR3 contains 13 residues. Germline CDR1 MNHNS, CDR2 SASEGT. DNA of the CDR3: TGTGCCAGTCCGGGGGGGCCCGGGCAGCCCCAGCATTTT. This sequence encodes CASPGGPGQPQHF.

This chain links TRBV7-9 with TRBJ2-7, with 10 bases aligning to TRBD1. V lost 5 bases, J lost 4 bases, and 5 bases stayed unmatched. Per the germline V gene, CDR1 is SEHNR and CDR2 is FQNEAQ (reference sequence). This CDR3 is 14 amino acids long. The CDR3 DNA reads as TGTGCCAGCAGCACCGGGACAGGGGTGTACGAGCAGTACTTC. Translation: CASSTGTGVYEQYF.

In this sample, this clone turned up a few times. The rearrangement joins TRBV18 to TRBJ1-2; possibly TRBD1 for D (5 bases). The CDR3 spans 15 residues. Germline CDR1 is KGHSH and CDR2 is LQKENI. Trimming shortened V by 3 bases and J by 6 bases, and 17 bases separated the two germline ends. The CDR3 bases are TGTGCCAGCTCACCCCTCAACCAGGGCCTAGATGGCTACACCTTC. This codes for CASSPLNQGLDGYTF.

The chain uses TRBV4-1 and TRBJ2-5; D gene unclear. Germline V gene sequence: CDR1 MGHRA, CDR2 YSYEKL. With 0 bases removed from V and 5 bases from J, the gap between germline ends came to 13 bases. CDR3 length: 15 residues. Here the CDR3 DNA reads TGCGCCAGCAGCCAAGATAGGGCCAGGCAGGAGACCCAGTACTTC. Translating gives CASSQDRARQETQYF.

This chain uses TRBV13 with TRBJ2-7; 14 bases agree with TRBD2. Germline-derived CDR1 and CDR2 are PRHDT and FYEKMQ (reference sequence). Trimming at V came to 7 bases and at J to 3 bases, leaving 5 bases not matched to a gene. The CDR3 is 15 amino acids. Here the CDR3 reads CASTGTSGGRYEQYF. The CDR3 bases are TGTGCCAGCACCGGGACTAGCGGGGGTCGCTACGAGCAGTACTTC.

This rearrangement joins TRBV14 to TRBJ2-3; 9 nucleotides agree with TRBD1. Germline V gene lookup returns CDR1 SGHDN and CDR2 FVKESK. V trimming: 4 bases; J trimming: 4 bases; junction bases outside the gene matches: 9. The CDR3 sequence is 16 residues long. The CDR3 reads CASSPRQGEDADTQYF. The CDR3 nucleotides are TGTGCCAGCAGCCCACGACAGGGGGAAGACGCAGATACGCAGTATTTT.